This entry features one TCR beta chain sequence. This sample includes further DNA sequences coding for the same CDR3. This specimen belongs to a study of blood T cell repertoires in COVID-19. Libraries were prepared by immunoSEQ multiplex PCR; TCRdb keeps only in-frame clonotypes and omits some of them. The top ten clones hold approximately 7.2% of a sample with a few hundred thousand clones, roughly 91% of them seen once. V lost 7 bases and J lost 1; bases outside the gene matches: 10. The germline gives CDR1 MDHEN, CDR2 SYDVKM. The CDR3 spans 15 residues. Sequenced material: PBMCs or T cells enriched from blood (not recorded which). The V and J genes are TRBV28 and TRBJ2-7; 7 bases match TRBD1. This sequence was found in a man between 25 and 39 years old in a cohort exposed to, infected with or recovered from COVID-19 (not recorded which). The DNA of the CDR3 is TGTGCCAGCAACACCCCGGGACAGCCTTCCTACGAGCAGTACTTC. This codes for CASNTPGQPSYEQYF.